This TCR beta chain derives from a study of T-cell reconstitution after alpha-beta-depleted transplantation in children. Preparation of the TCRbeta library was carried out with unique molecular identifiers. Each CDR3 protein is one row after TCRdb ran MiXCR on the PCR reads. Of around 600,000 distinct CDR3 sequences in the sample, around a sixth were seen once. In germline, CDR1 is SEHNR, CDR2 FQNEAQ (reference sequence). This CDR3 spans 14 amino acids. V shed 3 bases and J shed 5 bases, with 13 bases lying between them. The chain combines TRBV7-9 with TRBJ1-1, with a possible D match to TRBD1 (6 bases). This clonotype was sampled from a human donor who donated a stem cell graft to a child with acute myeloid leukemia. The source material was PBMCs from the stem cell graft donor, sampled from the stem cell graft. The CDR3 DNA reads TGTGCCAGCAGCTTGCGGTCTGACAGGACTGAAGCTTTCTTT. This codes for CASSLRSDRTEAFF.